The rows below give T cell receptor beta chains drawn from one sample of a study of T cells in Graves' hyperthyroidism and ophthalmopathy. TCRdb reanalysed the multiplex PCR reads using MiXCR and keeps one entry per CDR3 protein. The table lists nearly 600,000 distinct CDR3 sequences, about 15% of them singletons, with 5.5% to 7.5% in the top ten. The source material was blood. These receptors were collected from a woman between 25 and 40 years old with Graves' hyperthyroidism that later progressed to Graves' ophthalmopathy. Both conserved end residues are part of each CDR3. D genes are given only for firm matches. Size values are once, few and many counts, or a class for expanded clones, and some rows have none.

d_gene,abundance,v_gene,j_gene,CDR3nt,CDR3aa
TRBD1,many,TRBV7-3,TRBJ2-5,TGTGCCAGCAGCTTGACAGGGTCTCAAGAGACCCAGTACTTC,CASSLTGSQETQYF
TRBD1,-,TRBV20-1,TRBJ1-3,TGCAGTGCTAGACGGGGACAGGGATGGAACACCATATATTTT,CSARRGQGWNTIYF
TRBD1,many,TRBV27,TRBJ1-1,TGTGCCAGCAGTTCCGACAGGGGGCTTTTGAGTACTGAAGCTTTCTTT,CASSSDRGLLSTEAFF
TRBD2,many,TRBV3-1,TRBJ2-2,TGTGCCAGCAGCCATGGACTAGCAGCGGGCACCGGGGAGCTGTTTTTT,CASSHGLAAGTGELFF
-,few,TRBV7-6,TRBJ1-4,TGTGCCAGCAGCTTAGGACAGGCCGAAGAAAAACTGTTTTTT,CASSLGQAEEKLFF
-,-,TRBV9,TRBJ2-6,TGCCAGAAGAACAGGCAGGTTTACCCCTCTGGGGCCAACGTCCTGACTTTC,CQKNRQVYPSGANVLTF
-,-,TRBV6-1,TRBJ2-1,TGTGCCAGCACGGGCCGGAACGGCTACAATGAGCAGTTCTTC,CASTGRNGYNEQFF
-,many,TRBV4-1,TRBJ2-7,TGCGCCAGCAGCCGACAGAGCAACTACGAGCAGTACTTC,CASSRQSNYEQYF
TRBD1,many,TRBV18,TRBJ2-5,TGTGCCAGCTCAACTCTCGACAGGGTAGACTCGCGGGAGACCCAGTACTTC,CASSTLDRVDSRETQYF
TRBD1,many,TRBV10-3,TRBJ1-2,TGTGCCATCAGTGACACAGGGGACTATGGCTACACCTTC,CAISDTGDYGYTF
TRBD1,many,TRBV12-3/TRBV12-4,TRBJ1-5,TGTGCCAGCAGTACAGGGGGTAATAGCAATCAGCCCCAGCATTTT,CASSTGGNSNQPQHF
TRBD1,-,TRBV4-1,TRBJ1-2,TGCGCCAGCCGTCCCGGGACAGGGTATGACGGCTACACCTTC,CASRPGTGYDGYTF
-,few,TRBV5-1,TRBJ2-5,TGCGCCAGCAGCTTGGGGATCGGGACATTGCAAGAGACCCAGTACTTC,CASSLGIGTLQETQYF
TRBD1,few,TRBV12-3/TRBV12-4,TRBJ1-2,TGTGCCAGCAGTCAACAGGGGGCGCTTGGCTACACCTTC,CASSQQGALGYTF
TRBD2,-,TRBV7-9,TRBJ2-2,TGTGCCAGCAGCTCTCCGGGACTACGGAACACCGGGGAGCTGTTTTTT,CASSSPGLRNTGELFF
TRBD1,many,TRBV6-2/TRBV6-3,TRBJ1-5,TGTGCCAGCAGTTATACTTACAGGGGTCAGCCCCAGCATTTT,CASSYTYRGQPQHF
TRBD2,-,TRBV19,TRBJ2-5,TGTGCCAGTAGTAAGGGGACTAGCGGACAAGAGACCCAGTACTTC,CASSKGTSGQETQYF
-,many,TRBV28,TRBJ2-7,TGTGCCAGCATAGCGGCCCTAATTGCCCACGAGCAGTACTTC,CASIAALIAHEQYF
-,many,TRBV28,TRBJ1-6,TGTGCCAGCAGTTTCGATTTGGGCAGAAATTCACCCCTCCACTTT,CASSFDLGRNSPLHF
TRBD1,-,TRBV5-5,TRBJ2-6,TGTGCCAGCAGCGGGGGACAGGGTGGTGGGGCCAACGTCCTGACTTTC,CASSGGQGGGANVLTF
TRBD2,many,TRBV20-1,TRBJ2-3,TGCAGTGCTAATCTTCCCCGGACTAGCGGGAGGCGGTGGACAGATACGCAGTATTTT,CSANLPRTSGRRWTDTQYF
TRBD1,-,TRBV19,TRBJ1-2,TGTGCCAGTAGTGTCTCCGGGACAGGAGCTTATGGCTACACCTTC,CASSVSGTGAYGYTF
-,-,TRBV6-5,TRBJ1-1,TGTGCCAGCAGTTACGCAGGGGCCGGAACAGCTTTCTTT,CASSYAGAGTAFF
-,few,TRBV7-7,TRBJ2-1,TGTGCTAGCAGCTTAACAGGGAACTCCTACAATGAGCAGTTCTTC,CASSLTGNSYNEQFF
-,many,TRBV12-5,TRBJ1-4,TGTGCTACCGCCAGGGGAGGCACAGAAAAACTGTTTTTT,CATARGGTEKLFF
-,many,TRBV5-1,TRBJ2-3,TGCGCCAGCAGCTTCTTTGGGCCTAGTACAGATACGCAGTATTTT,CASSFFGPSTDTQYF
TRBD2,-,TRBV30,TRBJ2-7,TGTGCCTGGAGTGTATTTTGGGCGGGAGGATTCAACAATGAGCAGTACTTC,CAWSVFWAGGFNNEQYF
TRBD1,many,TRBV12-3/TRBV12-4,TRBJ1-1,TGTGCCAGCAGTCCTTACAGGGGCGCAGCTTTCTTT,CASSPYRGAAFF
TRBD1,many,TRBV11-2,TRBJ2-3,TGTGCCAGCAGCCAGGGACAGGAGATAGATACGCAGTATTTT,CASSQGQEIDTQYF
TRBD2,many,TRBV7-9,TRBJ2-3,TGTGCCAGCAGCTCAATAGCGGGAGTAGGGACAGATACGCAGTATTTT,CASSSIAGVGTDTQYF
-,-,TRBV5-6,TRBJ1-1,TGTGCCAGCAGCTTGGCTCAGCAGAACACTGAAGCTTTCTTT,CASSLAQQNTEAFF
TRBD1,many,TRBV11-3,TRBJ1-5,TGTGCCAGCAGCTTGACAGGGGTAAATCAGCCCCAGCATTTT,CASSLTGVNQPQHF
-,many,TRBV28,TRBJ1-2,TGTGCCAGCAGTTTCTACAGGCCCTCTCCAGCTAACTATGGCTACACCTTC,CASSFYRPSPANYGYTF